Sequencing of this T cell receptor beta chain was carried out in a study of T-cell memory formation after mild COVID-19 (dated by TCRdb to the early 2020s). Context from the whole study: Most TCR sequence clusters were specific to one of the two donors. In two donors, T-cell clones that expanded and contracted after mild COVID-19 were tracked by sequencing TCRalpha and TCRbeta repertoires over time. Two young, previously healthy adult volunteers, one female and one male, were included in the cohort. Broad study findings and their caveats: The study covered only two mild cases, and larger cohorts including severe cases with pre-infection samples were considered necessary. SARS-CoV-2 specificity of the second-wave clones peaking on day 37 was not confirmed. Contracting CD4+ clones were located mainly in the CM and EM memory subsets, whereas CD8+ clones were found to be enriched in EMRA. Some responding clones were found in pre-infection memory, which suggests that pre-existing cross-reactive memory T cells took part in the SARS-CoV-2 response. From day 15 to 85, contracting clones showed balanced CD4/CD8 phenotypes, whereas a second wave of clones that expanded from day 15 to 37 leaned towards CD4+.

Instrument used: Illumina NovaSeq 6000. Using 5'RACE with constant-segment primers, TCRalpha and TCRbeta cDNA libraries were constructed, with sample barcodes and unique molecular identifiers added in the process. Trizol reagent was used to extract RNA from every sample. Libraries were amplified in two PCR steps, with a second sample barcode and Illumina TruSeq adapters added in the second step. The libraries were sequenced on an Illumina NovaSeq using 2 x 150 bp paired-end reads. Per the source publication's procedure: Reads were demultiplexed and collapsed into UMI-guided consensus sequences with migec v1.2.7. Using mixcr v2.1.11, UMI consensuses were aligned to TRA and TRB V and J templates and then assembled into clonotypes. Expanded or contracted clonotypes were those called significant by both edgeR and NoisET, with noise models trained on biological replicates. edgeR calls used a false discovery rate-adjusted p below 0.01 and a log2 fold-change threshold of 1. As an exploratory analysis of dynamics, PCA with hierarchical clustering was applied to max-normalized trajectories of the 1000 most abundant clonotypes. Each responding clone was given a CD4 or CD8 phenotype based on the CD4+ and CD8+ repertoires, which had been sequenced separately. TCRdb applied fastp at Q25 and MiXCR to the public reads, then kept only in-frame beta chains. Every distinct CDR3 protein forms one entry, paired with its most common genes and DNA. V and J calls and clone size were set by TCRdb, not the authors. Recorded for this sample are roughly 350,000 distinct CDR3 sequences; about 21% of them occurred a single time. The biggest ten clones account for roughly an eighth of the sample.

From cysteine to phenylalanine, the CDR3 is 15 amino acids long. Only the CDR3 DNA is retained, 45 bases long and in frame from the first base. The junction shows trimming of 3 bases on V and 0 bases on J, and the gene matches do not reach 3 bases of it. Looking up the germline V gene yields CDR1 KGHSH and CDR2 LQKENI. The sample holds a few counts of this clonotype. Its antigen has not been determined. Per-base quality was not reported, and no clone a single base away is much larger than it. Ficoll-Paque density gradient centrifugation was the method used to isolate PBMCs. Sequencing used PBMCs or a T cell subset sorted from them (not recorded which). Recombination connected TRBV18 to TRBJ2-7; 9 bases in between match TRBD2. The source of this sequence is an adult woman who had mild COVID-19 (a few samples of this study predate the infection). The sample titles of this study are shuffled in the database, so cell type and time point are left out; the donor was told from shared clones. The DNA sequence is given as TGTGCCAGCTCACCCGGCGGGAGGGTCTCCTACGAGCAGTACTTC. This yields the protein CASSPGGRVSYEQYF.